This T cell receptor (beta chain) came from a study of blood T cell repertoires in COVID-19. Study-level background: COVID-19 samples collected from the United States, Italy and Spain covered acute and convalescent phases.

Only one count was recorded for this clone. Measured with immunoSEQ multiplex PCR; TCRdb has only the in-frame clones, and not every one. Altogether about 370,000 clones are present, around 89% being singletons, with the ten largest covering 1%. This CDR3 contains 14 residues. Between the trimmed V and J ends, which lost 5 bases and 8 bases, there was a span of 18 bases. The germline gives CDR1 MDHEN, CDR2 SYDVKM. All enrollees were roughly 18 to 100 years old and from 24 US areas. The study assigned cohorts using participant-reported clinical history. Symptom resolution, clearance, or two negative PCRs marked donors in Cohort 3 as recovered.

The V and J genes are TRBV28 and TRBJ1-1; maybe TRBD1 (6 bases). This clonotype originated in a young man who had recovered from COVID-19. Sequenced material: PBMCs or T cells enriched from blood (not recorded which). CDR3 coding DNA: TGTGCCAGCAGTCCGGGACACCGATTTTCCGAAGCTTTCTTT. Translated, it gives CASSPGHRFSEAFF.